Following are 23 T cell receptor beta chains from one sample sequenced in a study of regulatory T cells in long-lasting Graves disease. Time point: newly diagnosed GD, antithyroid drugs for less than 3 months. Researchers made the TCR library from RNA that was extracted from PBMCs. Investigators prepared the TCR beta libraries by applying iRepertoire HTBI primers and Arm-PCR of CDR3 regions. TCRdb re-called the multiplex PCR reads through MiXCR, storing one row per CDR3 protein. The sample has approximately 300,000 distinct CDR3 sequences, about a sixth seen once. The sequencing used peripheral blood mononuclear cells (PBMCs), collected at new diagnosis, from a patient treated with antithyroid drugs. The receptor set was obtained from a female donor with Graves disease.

CDR3 region: CASSSLSGRAYNEQFF. DNA for the CDR3: TGTGCCAGCAGTTCGCTGAGCGGGAGGGCCTACAATGAGCAGTTCTTC. The V and J genes are TRBV12-3 or TRBV12-4 and TRBJ2-1, with 10 bases that match TRBD2. The ends lost 4 bases at V and 2 bases at J; junction bases unmatched: 5. This CDR3 is 16 amino acids long.

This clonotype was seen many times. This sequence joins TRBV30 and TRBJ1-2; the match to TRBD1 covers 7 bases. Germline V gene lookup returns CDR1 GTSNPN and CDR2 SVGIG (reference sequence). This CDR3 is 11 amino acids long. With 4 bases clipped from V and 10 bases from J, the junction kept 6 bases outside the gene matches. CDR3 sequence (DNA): TGTGCCTGGACTCAAGACAGGGACTACACCTTC. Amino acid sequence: CAWTQDRDYTF.

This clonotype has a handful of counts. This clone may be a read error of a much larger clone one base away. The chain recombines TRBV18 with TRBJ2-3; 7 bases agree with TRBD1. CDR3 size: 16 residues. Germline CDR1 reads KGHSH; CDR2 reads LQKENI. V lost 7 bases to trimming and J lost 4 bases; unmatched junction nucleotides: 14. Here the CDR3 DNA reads TGTGCCAGCTTACCGGTAACAGGGGAGTACGCAGATACGCAGTATTTT. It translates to CASLPVTGEYADTQYF.

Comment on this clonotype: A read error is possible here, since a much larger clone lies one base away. The CDR3, as DNA: TGTGCCAGCAGGGAGGTTGGGACAGGGGGCGATGGCTACGCCTTC. Translation: CASREVGTGGDGYAF. This chain joins TRBV6-2 or TRBV6-3 and TRBJ1-2; 12 bases fit TRBD1. Germline CDR1 MNHEY, CDR2 SVGEGT. The CDR3 extends over 15 amino acids.

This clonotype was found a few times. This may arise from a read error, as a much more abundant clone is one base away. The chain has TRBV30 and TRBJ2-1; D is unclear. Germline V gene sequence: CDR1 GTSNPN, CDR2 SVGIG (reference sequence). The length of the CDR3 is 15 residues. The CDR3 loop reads CAWSALPRLYNEHFF. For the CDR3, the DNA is TGTGCCTGGAGTGCCCTCCCGAGGCTCTACAATGAGCACTTCTTC.

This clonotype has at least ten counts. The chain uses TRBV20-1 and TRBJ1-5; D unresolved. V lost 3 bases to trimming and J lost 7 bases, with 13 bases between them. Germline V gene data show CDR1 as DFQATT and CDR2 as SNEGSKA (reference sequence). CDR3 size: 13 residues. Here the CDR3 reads CSASEAFGQPQHF. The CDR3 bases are TGCAGTGCTAGTGAGGCCTTTGGACAGCCCCAGCATTTT.

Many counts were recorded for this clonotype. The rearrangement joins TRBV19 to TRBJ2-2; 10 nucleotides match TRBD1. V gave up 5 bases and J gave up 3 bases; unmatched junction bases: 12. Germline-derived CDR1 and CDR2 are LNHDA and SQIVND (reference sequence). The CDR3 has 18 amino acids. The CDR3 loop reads CASSYDLETGGYTGELFF. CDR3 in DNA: TGTGCCAGTAGTTATGACCTGGAGACAGGGGGCTACACCGGGGAGCTGTTTTTT.

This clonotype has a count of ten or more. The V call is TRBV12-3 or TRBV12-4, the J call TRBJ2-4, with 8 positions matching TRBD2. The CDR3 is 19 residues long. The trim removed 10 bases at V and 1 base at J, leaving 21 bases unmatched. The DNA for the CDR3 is TGTGCCATCATCCCGCGGGGGATCCTCCCGGGGGGGGCCAAAAACATTCAGTACTTC. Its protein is CAIIPRGILPGGAKNIQYF.

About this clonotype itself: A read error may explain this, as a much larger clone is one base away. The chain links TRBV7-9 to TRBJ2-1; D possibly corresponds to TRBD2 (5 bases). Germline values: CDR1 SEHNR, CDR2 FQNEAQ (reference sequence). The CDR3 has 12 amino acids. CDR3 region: CASSQARSEQSF. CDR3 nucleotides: TGTGCCAGCAGCCAAGCCCGTAGCGAGCAGTCCTTC.

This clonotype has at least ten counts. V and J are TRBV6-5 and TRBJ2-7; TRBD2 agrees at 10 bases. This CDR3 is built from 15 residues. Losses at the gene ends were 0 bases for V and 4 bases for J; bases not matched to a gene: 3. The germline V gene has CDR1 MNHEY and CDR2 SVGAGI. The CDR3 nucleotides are TGTGCCAGCAGTTACTCGCGGACTAGCGGTTACGAGCAGTACTTC. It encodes CASSYSRTSGYEQYF.

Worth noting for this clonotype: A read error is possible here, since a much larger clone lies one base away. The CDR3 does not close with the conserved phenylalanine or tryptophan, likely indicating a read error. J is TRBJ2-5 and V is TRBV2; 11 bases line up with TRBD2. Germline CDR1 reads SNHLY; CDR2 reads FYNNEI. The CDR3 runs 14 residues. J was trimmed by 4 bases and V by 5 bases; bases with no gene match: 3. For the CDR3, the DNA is TGTGCCAGCAGTCCGGGACTAGCGGCAGAGACCCAGTACTCC. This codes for CASSPGLAAETQYS.

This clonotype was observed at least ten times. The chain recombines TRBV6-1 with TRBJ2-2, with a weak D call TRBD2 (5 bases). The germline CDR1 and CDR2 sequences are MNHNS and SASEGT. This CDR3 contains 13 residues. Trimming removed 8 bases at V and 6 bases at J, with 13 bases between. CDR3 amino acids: CASLTRRPGELFF. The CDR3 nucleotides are TGTGCCAGCTTGACACGGAGGCCCGGGGAGCTGTTTTTT.

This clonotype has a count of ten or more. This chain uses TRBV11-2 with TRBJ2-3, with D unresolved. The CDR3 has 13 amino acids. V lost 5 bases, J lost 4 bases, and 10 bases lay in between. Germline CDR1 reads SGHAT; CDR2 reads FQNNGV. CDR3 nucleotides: TGTGCCAGCAGCCCTGGGGTCCCAGATACGCAGTATTTT. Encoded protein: CASSPGVPDTQYF.

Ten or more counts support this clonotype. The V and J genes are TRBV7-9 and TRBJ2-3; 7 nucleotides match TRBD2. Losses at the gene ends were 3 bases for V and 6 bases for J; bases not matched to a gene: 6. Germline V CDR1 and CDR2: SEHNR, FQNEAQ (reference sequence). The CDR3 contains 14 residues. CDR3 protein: CASSFVAREDTQYF. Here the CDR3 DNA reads TGTGCCAGCAGCTTTGTCGCGCGGGAGGATACGCAGTATTTT.

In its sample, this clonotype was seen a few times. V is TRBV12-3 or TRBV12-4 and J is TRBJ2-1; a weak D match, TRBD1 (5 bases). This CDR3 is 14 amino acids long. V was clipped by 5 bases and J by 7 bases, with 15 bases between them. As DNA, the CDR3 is TGTGCCAGCAGTCCACAGGTGCCGAGAAATGAGCAGTTCTTC. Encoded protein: CASSPQVPRNEQFF.

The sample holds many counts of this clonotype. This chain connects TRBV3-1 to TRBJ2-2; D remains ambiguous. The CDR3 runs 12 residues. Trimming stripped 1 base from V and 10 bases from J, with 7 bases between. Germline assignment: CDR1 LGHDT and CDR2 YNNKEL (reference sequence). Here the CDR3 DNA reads TGTGCCAGCAGCCAAGGGGGTCCGGAGCTGTTTTTT. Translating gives CASSQGGPELFF.

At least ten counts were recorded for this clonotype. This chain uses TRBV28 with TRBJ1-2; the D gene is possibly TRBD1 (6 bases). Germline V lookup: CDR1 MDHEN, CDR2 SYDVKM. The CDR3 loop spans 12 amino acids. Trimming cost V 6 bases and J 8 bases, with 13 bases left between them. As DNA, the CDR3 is TGTGCCAGCAGAGAGACAGGTGGAGGCTACACCTTC. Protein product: CASRETGGGYTF.

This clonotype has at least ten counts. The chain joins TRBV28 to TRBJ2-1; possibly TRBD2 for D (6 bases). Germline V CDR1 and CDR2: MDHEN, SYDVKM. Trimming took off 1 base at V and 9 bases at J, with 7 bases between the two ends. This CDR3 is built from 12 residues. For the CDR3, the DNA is TGTGCCAGCAGTTTATTCGGGGGTGAGCAGTTCTTC. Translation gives CASSLFGGEQFF.

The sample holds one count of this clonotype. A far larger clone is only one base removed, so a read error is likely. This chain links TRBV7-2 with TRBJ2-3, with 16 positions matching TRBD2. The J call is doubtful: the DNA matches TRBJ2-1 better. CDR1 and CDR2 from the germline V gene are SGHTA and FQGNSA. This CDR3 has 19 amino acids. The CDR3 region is CASSLPGLAGGPRRYKQFF. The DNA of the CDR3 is TGTGCCAGCAGCTTACCGGGACTAGCGGGAGGGCCGCGAAGGTATAAGCAGTTCTTC.

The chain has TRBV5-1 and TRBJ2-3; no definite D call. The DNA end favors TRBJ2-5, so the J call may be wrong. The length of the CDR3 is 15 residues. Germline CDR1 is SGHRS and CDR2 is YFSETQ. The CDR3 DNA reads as TGCGCCAGCAGCTTGGAAGGACGTCGCTTGGGGACCCAGTACTTC. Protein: CASSLEGRRLGTQYF.

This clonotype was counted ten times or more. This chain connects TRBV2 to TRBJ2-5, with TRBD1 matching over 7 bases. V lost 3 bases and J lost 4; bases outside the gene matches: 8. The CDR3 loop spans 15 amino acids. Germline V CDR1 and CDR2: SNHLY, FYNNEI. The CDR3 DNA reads TGTGCCAGCAGTGACGATACAGGGGTGGGAGAGACCCAGTACTTC. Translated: CASSDDTGVGETQYF.

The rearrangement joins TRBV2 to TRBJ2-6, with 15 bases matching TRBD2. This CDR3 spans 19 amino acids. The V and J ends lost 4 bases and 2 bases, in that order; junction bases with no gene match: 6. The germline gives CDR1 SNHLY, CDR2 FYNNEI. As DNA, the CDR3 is TGTGCCAGCAGTGGGGGACTAGCGGGAGGAAGGACTGGGGCCAACGTCCTGACTTTC. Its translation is CASSGGLAGGRTGANVLTF.

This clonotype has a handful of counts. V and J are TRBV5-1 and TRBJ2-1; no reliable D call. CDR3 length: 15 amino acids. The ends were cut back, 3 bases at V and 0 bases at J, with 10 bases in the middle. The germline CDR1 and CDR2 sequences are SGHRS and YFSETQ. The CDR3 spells CASSWTDYSYNEQFF. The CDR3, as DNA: TGCGCCAGCAGCTGGACGGATTACTCCTACAATGAGCAGTTCTTC.